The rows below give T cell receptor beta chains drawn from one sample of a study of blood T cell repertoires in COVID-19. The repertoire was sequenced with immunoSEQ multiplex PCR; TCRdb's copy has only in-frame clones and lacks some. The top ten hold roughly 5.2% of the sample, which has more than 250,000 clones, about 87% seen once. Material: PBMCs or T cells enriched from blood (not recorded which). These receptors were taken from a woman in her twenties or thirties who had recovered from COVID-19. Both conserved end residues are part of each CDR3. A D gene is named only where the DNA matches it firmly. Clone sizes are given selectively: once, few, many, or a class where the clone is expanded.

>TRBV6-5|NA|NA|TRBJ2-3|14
TGTGCCAGCAGCGATAGCTGGGGGCCAGATACGCAGTATTTT
CASSDSWGPDTQYF
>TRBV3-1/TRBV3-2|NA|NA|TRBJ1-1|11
TGTGCCAGCAGACAGGACACTGAAGCTTTCTTT
CASRQDTEAFF
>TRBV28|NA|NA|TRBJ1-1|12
TGTGCCAGCATGCTAAGGAACACTGAAGCTTTCTTT
CASMLRNTEAFF
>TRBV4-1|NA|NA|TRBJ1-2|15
TGCGCCAGCAGCCAAGCCAACACAGGGAACCATGGCTACACCTTC
CASSQANTGNHGYTF
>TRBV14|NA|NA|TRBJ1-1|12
TGTGCCAGCAGCCATAGGGACGGGGGAGCTTTCTTT
CASSHRDGGAFF
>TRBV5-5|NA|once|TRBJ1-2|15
TGTGCCAGCAGCCCCAAGGGGTACAGGGATGATGGCTACACCTTC
CASSPKGYRDDGYTF
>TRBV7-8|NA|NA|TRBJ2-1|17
TGTGCCAGCAGCTTAGAACGGCGGGGGCCCCCCCAGCATGAGCAGTTCTTC
CASSLERRGPPQHEQFF
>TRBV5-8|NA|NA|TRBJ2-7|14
TGTGCCAGCAGATCGAGGGACACCACCTACGAGCAGTACTTC
CASRSRDTTYEQYF
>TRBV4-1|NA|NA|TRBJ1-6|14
TGCGCCAGCAGCCAAGATCCAGGTTATTCACCCCTCCACTTT
CASSQDPGYSPLHF
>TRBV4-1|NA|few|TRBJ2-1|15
TGCGCCAGCAGCGAGGGGGTGAGCTCCTACAATGAGCAGTTCTTC
CASSEGVSSYNEQFF
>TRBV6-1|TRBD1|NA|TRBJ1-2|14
TGTGCCAGCAGTGAACCGGGACAGGGTCCGGGCTACACCTTC
CASSEPGQGPGYTF
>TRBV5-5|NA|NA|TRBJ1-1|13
TGTGCCAGCAGCCTTCGTCCCAACACTGAAGCTTTCTTT
CASSLRPNTEAFF
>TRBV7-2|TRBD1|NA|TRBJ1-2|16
TGTGCCAGCAGCTTAGAGACAGGGGGAGCTTACTATGGCTACACCTTC
CASSLETGGAYYGYTF
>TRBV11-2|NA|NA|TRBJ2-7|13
TGTGCCAGCAGCCGGGACACCACCTACGAGCAGTACTTC
CASSRDTTYEQYF
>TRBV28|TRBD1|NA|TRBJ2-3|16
TGTGCCAGCAGTTCCCCCCCTGGACAGGGTGGAGATACGCAGTATTTT
CASSSPPGQGGDTQYF
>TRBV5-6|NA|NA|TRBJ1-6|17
TGTGCCAGCAGCTTGGAAGTGGGAGGCTCCTATAATTCACCCCTCCACTTT
CASSLEVGGSYNSPLHF
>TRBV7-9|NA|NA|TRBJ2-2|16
TGTGCCAGCAGCCAAAGATGGGACAAGAGCACCGGGGAGCTGTTTTTT
CASSQRWDKSTGELFF
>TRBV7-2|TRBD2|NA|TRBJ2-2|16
TGTGCCAGCAGCTTACAAGCGGGGGGACTTGGCGGGGAGCTGTTTTTT
CASSLQAGGLGGELFF
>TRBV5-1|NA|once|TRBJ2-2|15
TGCGCCAGCACTCTAGGGGGGGCCGGCCCTCGGGAGCTGTTTTTT
CASTLGGAGPRELFF
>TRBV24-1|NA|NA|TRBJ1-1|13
TGTGCCACAAAACACGCCGCGGGCACTGAAGCTTTCTTT
CATKHAAGTEAFF